Listed here are 27 T cell receptor beta chains from one sample, sequenced in a study of T cell changes during pregnancy in multiple sclerosis. The method was immunoSEQ multiplex PCR; TCRdb's version includes in-frame clones alone and lacks a portion of them. The sample records about 80,000 clones, roughly 94% being singletons. The material was peripheral blood, obtained before pregnancy. Receptors originate from a female donor with multiple sclerosis, enrolled in a pregnancy study.

The rearrangement links TRBV6-5 to TRBJ2-3; 7 bases match TRBD2. Per germline, CDR1 MNHEY and CDR2 SVGAGI. This CDR3 contains 15 residues. V was pared by 2 bases and J by 2 bases, with 4 bases of the junction left unmatched. The CDR3 spells CASSYRAGTTDTQYF. The CDR3 nucleotides are TGTGCCAGCAGTTACAGAGCGGGGACCACAGATACGCAGTATTTT.

The chain couples TRBV7-2 to TRBJ2-7; D not certain. The CDR3 loop spans 11 amino acids. Germline V CDR1 and CDR2: SGHTA, FQGNSA. With 5 bases removed from V and 3 bases from J, the gap between germline ends came to 5 bases. The CDR3 bases are TGTGCCAGCAGCCGGAGCTACGAGCAGTACTTC. Translating gives CASSRSYEQYF.

The rearrangement joins TRBV27 to TRBJ1-1; D is unclear. V was pared by 6 bases and J by 6 bases, with 14 bases between. Germline V gene lookup returns CDR1 MNHEY and CDR2 SMNVEV (reference sequence). The CDR3 covers 13 residues. The CDR3 sequence is CASSQVRPAEAFF. The CDR3 DNA follows: TGTGCCAGCAGCCAGGTCAGACCCGCTGAAGCTTTCTTT.

The chain links TRBV10-1 to TRBJ2-7; TRBD1 matches at 10 bases. CDR1 and CDR2 (germline): WNHNN, SYGVQD (reference sequence). With V trimmed by 9 bases and J by 3 bases, 5 bases remained unmatched. This CDR3 region has 13 residues. The CDR3: CASWDRGIYEQYF. CDR3 nucleotide sequence: TGCGCCAGTTGGGACAGGGGAATCTACGAGCAGTACTTC.

This chain connects TRBV10-1 to TRBJ2-3; 7 nucleotides agree with TRBD1. V lost 0 bases, J lost 5 bases, and 8 bases stayed unmatched. Germline loops: CDR1 WNHNN, CDR2 SYGVQD (reference sequence). The CDR3 is made up of 16 amino acids. Here the CDR3 DNA reads TGCGCCAGCAGTGAGTCGCTAGGGGGCGAGAAAGATACGCAGTATTTT. Amino acids: CASSESLGGEKDTQYF.

The rearrangement uses TRBV19 and TRBJ2-3; 8 bases agree with TRBD1. Losses at the gene ends were 4 bases for V and 0 bases for J; bases not matched to a gene: 9. Germline V gene lookup returns CDR1 LNHDA and CDR2 SQIVND (reference sequence). The CDR3 runs to 17 residues. CDR3 sequence reads: CASSKGRQGHSTDTQYF. CDR3 bases: TGTGCCAGTAGTAAAGGAAGACAGGGGCATAGCACAGATACGCAGTATTTT.

Only a few counts were recorded for this clone. The V call is TRBV13, the J call TRBJ1-3; D is uncertain. V was clipped by 0 bases and J by 1 base, with 10 bases between them. CDR1 and CDR2 (germline): PRHDT, FYEKMQ (reference sequence). The CDR3 has 16 residues. In DNA, the CDR3 is TGTGCCAGCAGCTTAGGGGGCACCAGTTCTGGAAACACCATATATTTT. Residues: CASSLGGTSSGNTIYF.

This clone appeared a single time. The chain is built from TRBV27 and TRBJ2-5, with TRBD2 matching 8 bases. Germline CDR1 reads MNHEY; CDR2 reads SMNVEV (reference sequence). The CDR3 is 14 amino acids. The trim removed 5 bases at V and 4 bases at J, leaving 6 bases unmatched. The CDR3 region is CASSSGSRRETQYF. In DNA, the CDR3 is TGTGCCAGCAGTAGCGGGAGCCGAAGAGAGACCCAGTACTTC.

J is TRBJ2-1 and V is TRBV5-1, with 11 bases identical to TRBD2. The germline gives CDR1 SGHRS, CDR2 YFSETQ. V trimming: 4 bases; J trimming: 7 bases; junction bases outside the gene matches: 16. The CDR3 is 18 residues long. CDR3 coding DNA: TGCGCCAGCAGCCTGGGCTTCGATAGCGGGAGGGCTCGGAATGAGCAGTTCTTC. It codes for CASSLGFDSGRARNEQFF. The variable domain in full, completed from reference TRBV5-1 and TRBJ2-1, reads KAGVTQTPRYLIKTRGQQVTLSCSPISGHRSVSWYQQTPGQGLQFLFEYFSETQRNKGNFPGRFSGRQFSNSRSEMNVSTLELGDSALYLCASSLGFDSGRARNEQFFGPGTRLTVL.

V usage is TRBV30 and J usage is TRBJ2-7, with TRBD2 matching over 9 bases. With 3 bases clipped from V and 1 base from J, the junction kept 4 bases outside the gene matches. Germline CDR1 reads GTSNPN; CDR2 reads SVGIG (reference sequence). This CDR3 comprises 14 residues. The CDR3, as DNA: TGTGCCTGGAGCCGTAGCGGGAGTTCCTACGAGCAGTACTTC. Protein: CAWSRSGSSYEQYF.

As to this clone: Other DNA variants within this sample encode the same CDR3. This chain links TRBV19 with TRBJ1-1; D not resolved. V lost 3 bases and J lost 4, with 6 bases in between. Germline V lookup: CDR1 LNHDA, CDR2 SQIVND (reference sequence). The CDR3 covers 12 residues. DNA for the CDR3: TGTGCCAGTAGTATCGGAGTCACTGAAGCTTTCTTT. It is translated as CASSIGVTEAFF.

The genes are TRBV19 and TRBJ2-1, with D possibly TRBD2 on 5 matching bases. V shed 5 bases and J shed 0 bases, with 11 bases lying between them. Germline loops: CDR1 LNHDA, CDR2 SQIVND (reference sequence). This CDR3 has 15 residues. CDR3 sequence: CASSLTGNSYNEQFF. The CDR3 DNA follows: TGTGCCAGTAGTTTGACGGGGAACTCCTACAATGAGCAGTTCTTC.

The gene calls are TRBV5-1 and TRBJ1-5; a weak D match, TRBD1 (5 bases). V was pared by 4 bases and J by 7 bases, with 15 bases between. CDR1 and CDR2 from the germline V gene are SGHRS and YFSETQ. This CDR3 region has 14 residues. As DNA, the CDR3 is TGCGCCAGCAGCGAGGGACTTGACGGCCAGCCCCAGCATTTT. It yields the protein CASSEGLDGQPQHF.

This clone was picked up one time. The chain uses TRBV6-5 and TRBJ2-1, with 10 bases matching TRBD2. The V gene's germline CDR1 is MNHEY and CDR2 SVGAGI. J was trimmed by 7 bases and V by 5 bases; bases with no gene match: 8. This CDR3 is 15 amino acids long. Written as DNA, the CDR3 is TGTGCCAGCAGTCAGCTAGCGGGAGACGGGAATGAGCAGTTCTTC. This encodes CASSQLAGDGNEQFF.

Worth noting for this clone: Other DNA sequences in this specimen translate into the identical CDR3. V gene TRBV5-1 combines with J gene TRBJ2-3, with D tentatively TRBD1 (6 bases). Trimming removed 0 bases from V and 2 bases from J, with 7 bases in between. This CDR3 contains 14 residues. The germline V gene encodes CDR1 SGHRS and CDR2 YFSETQ. The CDR3 sequence is CASSLGQDTDTQYF. The CDR3 bases are TGCGCCAGCAGCTTGGGACAGGACACAGATACGCAGTATTTT.

The chain carries TRBV11-2 and TRBJ2-5; 7 bases match TRBD2. The CDR3 has 16 residues. Germline CDR1 is SGHAT and CDR2 is FQNNGV. J gave up 1 base and V 2 bases, and 7 bases lay outside the gene matches. The chain's CDR3 is CASSLQGERGQETQYF. Here the CDR3 DNA reads TGTGCCAGCAGCTTACAAGGGGAGCGGGGCCAAGAGACCCAGTACTTC. Drawing the rest from reference TRBV11-2 and TRBJ2-5, the complete variable domain is EAGVAQSPRYKIIEKRQSVAFWCNPISGHATLYWYQQILGQGPKLLIQFQNNGVVDDSQLPKDRFSAERLKGVDSTLKIQPAKLEDSAVYLCASSLQGERGQETQYFGPGTRLLVL.

The gene calls are TRBV9 and TRBJ2-2, with 7 bases matching TRBD2. Germline V gene lookup returns CDR1 SGDLS and CDR2 YYNGEE. This CDR3 comprises 18 residues. Trimming took 1 base from V and 0 from J; bases not matched to a gene: 9. CDR3 region: CASSVRPSGDANTGELFF. The CDR3 DNA reads as TGTGCCAGCAGCGTAAGACCTAGCGGCGACGCGAACACCGGGGAGCTGTTTTTT.

V usage is TRBV20-1 and J usage is TRBJ2-7, with TRBD1 identical over 8 bases. CDR1 is DFQATT, CDR2 SNEGSKA, per germline (reference sequence). V lost 8 bases and J lost 11; bases outside the gene matches: 11. CDR3 length: 11 residues. CDR3 nucleotide sequence: TGCAGTACCCCAGACAGGGGAGGAGAGTACTTC. It is translated as CSTPDRGGEYF.

The CDR3 coding sequence is TGTGCCAGCAGTTTACTAGGGACTAGCCTTAACTCCTACGAGCAGTACTTC. Residues: CASSLLGTSLNSYEQYF. This sequence joins TRBV28 and TRBJ2-7; 9 bases agree with TRBD2. CDR1 is MDHEN and CDR2 is SYDVKM in the germline V gene. The CDR3 sequence is 17 residues long. Unmatched junction bases numbered 8, after V lost 2 bases and J lost 0 bases. The complete variable domain, with remaining parts taken from reference TRBV28 and TRBJ2-7, reads DVKVTQSSRYLVKRTGEKVFLECVQDMDHENMFWYRQDPGLGLRLIYFSYDVKMKEKGDIPEGYSVSREKKERFSLILESASTNQTSMYLCASSLLGTSLNSYEQYFGPGTRLTVT.

The chain links TRBV10-3 to TRBJ2-2; D is possibly TRBD1 (6 bases). V was pared by 8 bases and J by 6 bases, with 10 bases between. The CDR3 is 12 amino acids. CDR1 ENHRY and CDR2 SYGVKD come from the germline V gene. CDR3 DNA sequence: TGTGCCATCGCCGAGGGGGCCGGGGAGCTGTTTTTT. This sequence encodes CAIAEGAGELFF.

The V gene is TRBV28, the J gene TRBJ2-1; the match to TRBD2 covers 13 bases. Germline assignment: CDR1 MDHEN and CDR2 SYDVKM. V trimming: 5 bases; J trimming: 0 bases; junction bases outside the gene matches: 1. CDR3 length: 16 amino acids. The CDR3 loop is CASSRTSGSSYNEQFF. CDR3 coding DNA: TGTGCCAGCAGTAGGACTAGCGGGAGCTCCTACAATGAGCAGTTCTTC.

This chain links TRBV27 with TRBJ1-1; D is uncertain. The V and J ends lost 7 bases and 1 base respectively, with 13 bases between them. Per the germline V gene, CDR1 is MNHEY and CDR2 is SMNVEV (reference sequence). CDR3 length: 14 residues. The CDR3: CASKRSNWNTEAFF. The CDR3 DNA is TGTGCCAGCAAGAGGTCTAACTGGAACACTGAAGCTTTCTTT.

The chain combines TRBV6-6 with TRBJ2-4; D is possibly TRBD2 (5 bases). The CDR3 contains 16 residues. Germline V lookup: CDR1 MNHNY, CDR2 SVGAGI (reference sequence). V was clipped by 1 base and J by 0 bases, with 10 bases between them. CDR3 nucleotide sequence: TGTGCCAGCAGTTACTTGAGGGAGCGAGCCAAAAACATTCAGTACTTC. It specifies CASSYLRERAKNIQYF.

This clone was found once. This chain uses TRBV7-3 with TRBJ1-2; D is unclear. Trimming shortened V by 4 bases and J by 7 bases, and 7 bases separated the two germline ends. This CDR3 has 11 amino acids. In germline, CDR1 is SGHTA, CDR2 FQGTGA. The CDR3 spells CASSSGVGYTF. DNA for the CDR3: TGTGCCAGCAGCTCGGGAGTTGGCTACACCTTC. Looking up the rest from reference TRBV7-3 and TRBJ1-2 gives the full variable domain: GAGVSQTPSNKVTEKGKYVELRCDPISGHTALYWYRQSLGQGPEFLIYFQGTGAADDSGLPNDRFFAVRPEGSVSTLKIQRTERGDSAVYLCASSSGVGYTFGSGTRLTVV.

The chain employs TRBV7-9 and TRBJ2-7, with 11 bases aligning to TRBD2. This CDR3 is built from 15 residues. Germline V gives CDR1 SEHNR, CDR2 FQNEAQ (reference sequence). V was pared by 5 bases and J by 0 bases, with 3 bases of the junction left unmatched. The CDR3 here is CASSRLAGSSYEQYF. DNA of the CDR3: TGTGCCAGCAGCCGACTAGCGGGGAGCTCCTACGAGCAGTACTTC.

The V and J genes are TRBV5-1 and TRBJ2-7; 11 nucleotides line up with TRBD2. The CDR3 runs to 15 residues. Trimming at V came to 0 bases and at J to 4 bases, leaving 3 bases not matched to a gene. Germline-derived CDR1 and CDR2 are SGHRS and YFSETQ. CDR3 in amino acids: CASSLALAGGYEQYF. The CDR3 DNA is TGCGCCAGCAGCTTGGCCCTAGCGGGGGGATACGAGCAGTACTTC. Based on the CDR3 plus reference TRBV5-1 and TRBJ2-7, the full variable domain is KAGVTQTPRYLIKTRGQQVTLSCSPISGHRSVSWYQQTPGQGLQFLFEYFSETQRNKGNFPGRFSGRQFSNSRSEMNVSTLELGDSALYLCASSLALAGGYEQYFGPGTRLTVT.

The V and J genes are TRBV27 and TRBJ1-2, with 7 bases identical to TRBD1. The V gene's germline CDR1 is MNHEY and CDR2 SMNVEV (reference sequence). There are 12 residues in the CDR3. The ends lost 6 bases at V and 8 bases at J; junction bases unmatched: 6. In nucleotides, the CDR3 is TGTGCCAGCAGCCGAACAGGGGTAGGCTACACCTTC. Its translation is CASSRTGVGYTF.